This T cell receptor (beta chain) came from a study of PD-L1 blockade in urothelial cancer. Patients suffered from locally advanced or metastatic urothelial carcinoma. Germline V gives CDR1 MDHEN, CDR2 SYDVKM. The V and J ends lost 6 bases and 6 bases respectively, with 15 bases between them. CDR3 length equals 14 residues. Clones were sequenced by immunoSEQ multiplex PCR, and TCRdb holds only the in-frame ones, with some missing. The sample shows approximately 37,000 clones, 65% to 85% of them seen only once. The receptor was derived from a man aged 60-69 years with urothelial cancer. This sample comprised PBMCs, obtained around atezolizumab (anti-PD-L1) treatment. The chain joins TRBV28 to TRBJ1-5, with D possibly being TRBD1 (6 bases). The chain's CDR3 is CASSRAGASQPQHF. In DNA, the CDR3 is TGTGCCAGCAGCCGTGCAGGGGCGAGTCAGCCCCAGCATTTT.